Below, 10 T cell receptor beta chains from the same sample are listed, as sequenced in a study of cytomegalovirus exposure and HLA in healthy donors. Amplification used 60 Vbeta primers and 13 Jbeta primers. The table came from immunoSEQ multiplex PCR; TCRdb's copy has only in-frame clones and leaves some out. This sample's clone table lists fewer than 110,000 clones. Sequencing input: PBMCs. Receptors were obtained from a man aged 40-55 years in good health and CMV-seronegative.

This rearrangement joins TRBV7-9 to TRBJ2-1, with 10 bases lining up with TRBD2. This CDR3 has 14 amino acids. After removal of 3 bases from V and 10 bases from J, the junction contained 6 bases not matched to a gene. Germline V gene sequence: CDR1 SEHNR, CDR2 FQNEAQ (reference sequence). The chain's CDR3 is CASSFSSGSDEQFF. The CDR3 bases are TGTGCCAGCAGCTTCTCTAGCGGGAGTGACGAGCAGTTCTTC. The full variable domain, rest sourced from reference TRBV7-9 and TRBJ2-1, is DTGVSQNPRHKITKRGQNVTFRCDPISEHNRLYWYRQTLGQGPEFLTYFQNEAQLEKSRLLSDRFSAERPKGSFSTLEIQRTEQGDSAMYLCASSFSSGSDEQFFGPGTRLTVL.

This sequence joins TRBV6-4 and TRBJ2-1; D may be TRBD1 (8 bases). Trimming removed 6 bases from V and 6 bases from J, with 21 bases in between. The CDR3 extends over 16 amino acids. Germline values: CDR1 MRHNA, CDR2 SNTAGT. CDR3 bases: TGTGCCAGCAGACCTACCGACAGGGGAGGGGTCAATGAGCAGTTCTTC. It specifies CASRPTDRGGVNEQFF.

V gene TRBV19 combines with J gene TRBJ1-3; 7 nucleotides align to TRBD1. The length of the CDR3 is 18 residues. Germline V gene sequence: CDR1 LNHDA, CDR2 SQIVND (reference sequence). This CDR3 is CGPTPGQMTTSSGNTIYF. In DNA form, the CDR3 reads TGTGGACCTACACCGGGACAGATGACGACAAGCTCTGGAAACACCATATATTTT.

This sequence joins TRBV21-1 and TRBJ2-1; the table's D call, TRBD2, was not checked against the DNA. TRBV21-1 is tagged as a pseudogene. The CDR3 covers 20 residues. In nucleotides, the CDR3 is TGTGCCAGCAGCATCCGGACTAGCGGGAGATTATTCCGCTCCTACAATGAGCAGTTCTTC. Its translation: CASSIRTSGRLFRSYNEQFF.

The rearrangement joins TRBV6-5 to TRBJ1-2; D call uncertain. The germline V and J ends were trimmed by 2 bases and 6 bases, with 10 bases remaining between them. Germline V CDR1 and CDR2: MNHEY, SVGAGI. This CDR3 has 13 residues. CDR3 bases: TGTGCCAGCAGTTACGGGCAGGTCGATGGCTACACCTTC. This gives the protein CASSYGQVDGYTF.

CDR3 sequence reads: CASSSPPGTGTAGNGYTF. CDR3 in DNA: TGTGCCAGCAGCTCCCCCCCCGGGACAGGGACCGCTGGGAATGGCTACACCTTC. The V and J genes are TRBV7-9 and TRBJ1-2; 9 bases line up with TRBD1. Germline CDR1 and CDR2: SEHNR and FQNEAQ (reference sequence). This CDR3 spans 18 amino acids. J was trimmed by 6 bases and V by 4 bases; bases with no gene match: 18.

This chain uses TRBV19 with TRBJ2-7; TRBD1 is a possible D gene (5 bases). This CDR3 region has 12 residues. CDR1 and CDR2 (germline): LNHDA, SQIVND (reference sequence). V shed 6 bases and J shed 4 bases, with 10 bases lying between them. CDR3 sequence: CASSRRDYEQYF. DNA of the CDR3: TGTGCCAGTAGCCGCAGGGATTACGAGCAGTACTTC.

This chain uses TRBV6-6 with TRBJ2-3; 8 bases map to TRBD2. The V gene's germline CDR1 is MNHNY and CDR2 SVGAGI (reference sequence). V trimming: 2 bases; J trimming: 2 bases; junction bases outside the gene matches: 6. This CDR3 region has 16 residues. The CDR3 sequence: CASSYGTRDFTDTQYF. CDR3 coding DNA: TGTGCCAGCAGTTACGGGACTAGAGACTTCACAGATACGCAGTATTTT.

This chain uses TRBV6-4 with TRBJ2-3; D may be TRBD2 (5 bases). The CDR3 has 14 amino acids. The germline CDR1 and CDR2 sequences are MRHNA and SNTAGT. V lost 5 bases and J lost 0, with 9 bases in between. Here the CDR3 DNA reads TGTGCCAGCAGTCCTAGCCTTAGCACAGATACGCAGTATTTT. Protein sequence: CASSPSLSTDTQYF.

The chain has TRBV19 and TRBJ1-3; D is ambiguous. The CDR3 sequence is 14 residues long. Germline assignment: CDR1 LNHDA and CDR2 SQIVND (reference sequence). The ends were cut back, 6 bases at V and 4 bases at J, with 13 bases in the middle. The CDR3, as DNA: TGTGCCAGTAGCGAACGGTACCTCGGAAACACCATATATTTT. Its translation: CASSERYLGNTIYF.